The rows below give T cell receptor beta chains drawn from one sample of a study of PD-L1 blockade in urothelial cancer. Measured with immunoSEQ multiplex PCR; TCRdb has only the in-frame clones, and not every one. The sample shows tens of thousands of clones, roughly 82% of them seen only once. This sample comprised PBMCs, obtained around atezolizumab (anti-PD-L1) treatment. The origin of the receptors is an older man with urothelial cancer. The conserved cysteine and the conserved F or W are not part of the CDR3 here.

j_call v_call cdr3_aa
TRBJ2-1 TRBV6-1 ASSEYQGIGNEQF
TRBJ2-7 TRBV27 ASSPHGLKTYEQY
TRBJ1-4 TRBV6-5 ASSYIWGTDNEKLF
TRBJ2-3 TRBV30 AWSVTGKDTQY
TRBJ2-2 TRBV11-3 ASSTRQGYTGELF
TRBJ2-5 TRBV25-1 ASSEYEGDQETQY
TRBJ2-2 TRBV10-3 AIRGAAATAGELF
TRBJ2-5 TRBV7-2 ASSRTGDRETQY
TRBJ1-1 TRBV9 ASSVGQGGTEAF
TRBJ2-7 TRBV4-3 ASSQEWRGLDEQY
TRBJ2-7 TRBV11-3 ASSLDLGGSYEQY
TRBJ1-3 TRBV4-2 ASSQEGGQGPNTIY
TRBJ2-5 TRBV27 ASSSDSGETQY
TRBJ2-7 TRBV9 ASSAWDSSYEQY
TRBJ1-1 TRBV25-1 ASSRDRVNTEAF
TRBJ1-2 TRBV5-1 ASSLTGSNYGYT
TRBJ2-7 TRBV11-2 ASSQSMASGEQY
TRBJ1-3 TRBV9 ASSLHLNPRQGENTIY
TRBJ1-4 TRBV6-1 ASRVGQAFNEKLF
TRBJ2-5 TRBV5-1 ASSLAEQETQY
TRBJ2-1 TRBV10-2 ASSGRGGPF
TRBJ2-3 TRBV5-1 ASSRMTSGTGDTQY
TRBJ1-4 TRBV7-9 ASSLGGGSGEKLF
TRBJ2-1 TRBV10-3 AITPDKTYNEQF
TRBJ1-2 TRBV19 ASTPLDTYGYT
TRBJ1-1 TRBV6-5 ASRGGGSAEAF
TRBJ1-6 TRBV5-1 ASSSQQGSYSPLH
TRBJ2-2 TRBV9 ASSQGGQVNTGELF
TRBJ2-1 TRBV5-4 ASGQGALNEQF
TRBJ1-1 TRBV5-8 ASSLSGGTEAF
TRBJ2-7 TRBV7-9 ASSLVGGGAYEQY
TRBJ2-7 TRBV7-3 ASSQGGTDYEQY
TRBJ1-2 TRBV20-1 SPTDTYGYT
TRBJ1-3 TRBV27 ASSPGQWATVGNTIY
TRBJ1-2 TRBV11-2 ASSLQDREYGYT
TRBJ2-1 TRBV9 ASSVAGGRTSSYNEQF
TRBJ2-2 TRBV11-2 ASTETNWDRGNGELF
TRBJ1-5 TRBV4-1 ASSQDEYSNQPQH
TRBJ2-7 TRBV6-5 ASSPDRGSSYEQY
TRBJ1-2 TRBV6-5 ASSPTRQSGGYT
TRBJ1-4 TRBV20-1 SARGEKLF
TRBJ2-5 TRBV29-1 SVGLGGEETQY
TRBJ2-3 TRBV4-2 ASSQDGGQGGDTQY